This paragraph covers one T cell receptor (beta chain) sequence. Libraries were prepared by immunoSEQ multiplex PCR; TCRdb keeps only in-frame clonotypes and omits some of them. The table lists under 85,000 clones, approximately 90% of them singletons. These data belong to a study of OX40 agonist ivuxolimab in advanced cancers. The germline V gene has CDR1 SGHTA and CDR2 FQGTGA. The CDR3 loop spans 16 amino acids. The V gene end was trimmed by 3 bases and the J gene end by 0 bases; junction bases not matched to a gene: 5. V and J are TRBV7-3 and TRBJ2-3; 8 bases agree with TRBD2. The material was CD4+ or CD8+ T cells sorted from blood, obtained in a trial of the OX40 agonist ivuxolimab. The sequence was obtained from an adult with an advanced solid tumor such as melanoma, head and neck, liver or kidney cancer. The CDR3 protein is CASSFTSGGSTDTQYF. The CDR3 nucleotides are TGTGCCAGCAGCTTCACAAGCGGGGGAAGCACAGATACGCAGTATTTT.